A single sample gave rise to the 25 T cell receptor beta chains below, sequenced in a study of T cell responses to AZD1222 COVID-19 vaccine. Generated by immunoSEQ multiplex PCR, the TCRdb table keeps only in-frame clones and is missing some. The table lists 12,000 to 15,000 clones, 70% to 85% of them singletons, with 30% to 45% in the top ten. The material sequenced was peripheral blood, taken 28 days after the second AZD1222 dose. The receptors were sampled from an adult who received the AZD1222 COVID-19 vaccine.

The V gene is TRBV2, the J gene TRBJ1-2; D is perhaps TRBD1 (6 bases). The V gene's germline CDR1 is SNHLY and CDR2 FYNNEI. The CDR3 extends over 13 amino acids. V was shortened by 2 bases and J by 6 bases, with 10 bases between the two germline ends. The CDR3 region has the DNA TGTGCCAGCAGTGAATTGGGGGCAGATGGCTACACCTTC. Amino acids: CASSELGADGYTF.

The rearrangement joins TRBV19 to TRBJ1-5; D gene unclear. The V gene lost 5 bases and the J gene lost 6 bases, with 20 bases spanning the gap. The CDR3 extends over 16 amino acids. CDR1 is LNHDA, CDR2 SQIVND, per germline (reference sequence). The CDR3 DNA is TGTGCCAGTAGTCCGAGTTTCTCAGAACTCCTTCAGCCCCAGCATTTT. It encodes CASSPSFSELLQPQHF.

The V and J genes are TRBV4-2 and TRBJ2-3; D is undetermined. Germline V gives CDR1 LGHNA, CDR2 YNFKEQ. The CDR3 spans 14 residues. V was shortened by 3 bases and J by 6 bases, with 13 bases between the two germline ends. DNA for the CDR3: TGTGCCAGCAGCCAGGACGCAAAGGAGGATACGCAGTATTTT. Translation: CASSQDAKEDTQYF.

This rearrangement joins TRBV27 to TRBJ2-1; TRBD2 matches at 12 bases. The V gene's germline CDR1 is MNHEY and CDR2 SMNVEV (reference sequence). This CDR3 has 15 amino acids. Trimming at V came to 6 bases and at J to 12 bases, leaving 12 bases not matched to a gene. CDR3 residues: CASRASSGGAGWQFF. CDR3 nucleotides: TGTGCCAGCAGAGCCTCTAGCGGGGGGGCCGGTTGGCAGTTCTTC.

This chain joins TRBV6-5 and TRBJ1-2; TRBD1 matches at 8 bases. CDR3 length: 14 residues. J was trimmed by 5 bases and V by 6 bases; bases with no gene match: 8. Germline lookup yields CDR1 MNHEY and CDR2 SVGAGI. CDR3 DNA sequence: TGTGCCAGCAGCCGCGGACAGGGCCCTTATGGCTACACCTTC. This sequence encodes CASSRGQGPYGYTF.

The table lists this clone with a few counts. The J gene is TRBJ2-7, the V gene TRBV4-2; D is perhaps TRBD1 or TRBD2 (5 bases each). The CDR3 consists of 16 residues. Looked up from germline, CDR1 is LGHNA and CDR2 is YNFKEQ. The V and J ends lost 5 bases and 5 bases respectively, with 22 bases between them. The CDR3 region is CASSTTGTGIGDEQYF. The CDR3 DNA reads TGTGCCAGCAGCACCACCGGGACCGGGATCGGGGACGAGCAGTACTTC.

This clone was counted between two and nine times. This chain uses TRBV4-2 with TRBJ1-2; no reliable D call. This CDR3 has 16 amino acids. CDR1 LGHNA and CDR2 YNFKEQ come from the germline V gene. The V gene lost 2 bases and the J gene lost 0 bases, with 13 bases spanning the gap. CDR3 residues: CASSQPGRLTNYGYTF. DNA for the CDR3: TGTGCCAGCAGCCAACCAGGACGGTTGACTAACTATGGCTACACCTTC.

The CDR3 DNA reads TGTGCCAGCAGTCTGACTAGCGGGGGGGCTCAAGAGACCCAGTACTTC. As protein: CASSLTSGGAQETQYF. This chain connects TRBV7-3 to TRBJ2-5; 14 bases align to TRBD2. V dropped 6 bases and J dropped 2; count of bases not matched to a gene: 5. Germline V gene sequence: CDR1 SGHTA, CDR2 FQGTGA. This CDR3 comprises 16 residues.

Here the CDR3 DNA reads TGTGCCAGCAGCTTAGAAGGGGGATCTGAAGCTTTCTTT. It yields the protein CASSLEGGSEAFF. The genes are TRBV7-8 and TRBJ1-1; tentative D call: TRBD1 (6 bases). Germline V CDR1 and CDR2: SGHVS, FQNEAQ. The CDR3 covers 13 residues. The germline V and J ends were trimmed by 1 base and 6 bases, with 9 bases remaining between them.

This clone occurred a few times. The V gene is TRBV2, the J gene TRBJ1-6; no clear D. Trimming pared 4 bases from V and 8 bases from J, leaving 12 bases between. Germline V gene sequence: CDR1 SNHLY, CDR2 FYNNEI. The CDR3 covers 14 residues. This CDR3 is CASSGWGGDSPLHF. CDR3 nucleotides: TGTGCCAGCAGTGGTTGGGGTGGGGATTCACCCCTCCACTTT.

V is TRBV5-1 and J is TRBJ2-2; D possibly uses TRBD1 or TRBD2 (5 bases each). Germline CDR1 is SGHRS and CDR2 is YFSETQ. This CDR3 contains 15 residues. Trimming stripped 4 bases from V and 4 bases from J, with 14 bases between. The CDR3 is CASSMDPGTTGELFF. DNA for the CDR3: TGCGCCAGCAGCATGGACCCCGGGACCACCGGGGAGCTGTTTTTT.

This clone has just a few counts. V and J are TRBV3-1 (or the pseudogene TRBV3-2) and TRBJ1-4; D remains unclear. The CDR3 loop spans 14 amino acids. Germline CDR1 is LGHDT and CDR2 is YNNKEL (reference sequence). Trimming stripped 1 base from V and 8 bases from J, with 11 bases between. The CDR3 DNA reads TGTGCCAGCAGCCAAGTCGCCTTTGGGGAAAAACTGTTTTTT. Encoded protein: CASSQVAFGEKLFF.

The chain links TRBV7-3 to TRBJ2-2; TRBD1 aligns across 8 bases. Germline CDR1 SGHTA, CDR2 FQGTGA. Trimming removed 5 bases from V and 1 base from J; junction bases left unmatched: 9. The CDR3 length is 17 residues. CDR3 coding DNA: TGTGCCAGCAGCCGACGACCCGGGACAGGGAACACCGGGGAGCTGTTTTTT. Amino acids: CASSRRPGTGNTGELFF.

The chain uses TRBV21-1 and TRBJ2-6; TRBD2, the table's D call, was not compared with the DNA. TRBV21-1 is assigned pseudogene status. CDR3 length equals 18 residues. The CDR3 region has the DNA TGTGCCAGCAGCTCCTGCCTGAGGGCCAGCTCTGGGGCCAACGTCCTGACTTTC. Translation: CASSSCLRASSGANVLTF.

This rearrangement joins TRBV3-1 (or the pseudogene TRBV3-2) to TRBJ2-4; TRBD1 aligns across 8 bases. Germline trimming cut 2 bases from V and 16 bases from J; bases unmatched to any gene: 10. Germline V gene sequence: CDR1 LGHDT, CDR2 YNNKEL (reference sequence). CDR3 length: 13 residues. CDR3 in DNA: TGTGCCAGCAGCCAAACCCGGGACAGGCCGCCCTACTTC. This encodes CASSQTRDRPPYF.

This chain links TRBV20-1 with TRBJ1-3; D call uncertain. The length of the CDR3 is 14 residues. Trimming left V 3 bases short and J 1 base short, with 10 bases between. Germline V CDR1 and CDR2: DFQATT, SNEGSKA (reference sequence). The CDR3 DNA reads TGCAGTGCTAGTTTTCCCCTATCTGGAAACACCATATATTTT. Its protein is CSASFPLSGNTIYF.

V usage is TRBV9 and J usage is TRBJ1-1; possible D gene TRBD1, 6 bases. CDR3 length: 14 residues. From germline, CDR1 is SGDLS and CDR2 YYNGEE. Trimming removed 5 bases from V and 1 base from J, with 12 bases in between. The CDR3 coding sequence is TGTGCCAGCAGTGCTGGACAGCAGAACACTGAAGCTTTCTTT. Encoded protein: CASSAGQQNTEAFF.

This clone was counted only a few times. Distinct nucleotide sequences in the sample also encode this CDR3. The chain uses TRBV12-3 or TRBV12-4 and TRBJ2-2; D remains unclear. CDR3 length: 11 amino acids. Trimming took off 7 bases at V and 4 bases at J, with 4 bases between the two ends. The CDR3 protein is CASTSTGELFF. Here the CDR3 DNA reads TGTGCCAGCACCTCCACCGGGGAGCTGTTTTTT.

V is TRBV2 and J is TRBJ2-1; TRBD2 matches at 8 bases. The CDR3 is made up of 16 amino acids. Germline assignment: CDR1 SNHLY and CDR2 FYNNEI. V trimming: 2 bases; J trimming: 5 bases; junction bases outside the gene matches: 8. The CDR3 DNA follows: TGTGCCAGCAGTGAACAGTTTGGGGGACTAGACAATGAGCAGTTCTTC. Its protein product is CASSEQFGGLDNEQFF.

V gene TRBV19 combines with J gene TRBJ1-2; D uncertain. The CDR3 has 14 residues. V was clipped by 6 bases and J by 4 bases, with 15 bases between them. CDR1 is LNHDA, CDR2 SQIVND, per germline (reference sequence). The CDR3 sequence: CASRGVVRPYGYTF. CDR3 nucleotide sequence: TGTGCCAGTAGGGGAGTTGTCAGACCCTATGGCTACACCTTC.

The genes are TRBV6-2 or TRBV6-3 and TRBJ2-1; D is undetermined. CDR1 is MNHEY and CDR2 is SVGEGT in the germline V gene. This CDR3 contains 13 residues. Trimming took 5 bases from V and 6 from J, leaving 11 bases between them. The CDR3 coding sequence is TGTGCCAGCAGTCAAATGGCCCCCAATGAGCAGTTCTTC. This codes for CASSQMAPNEQFF.

The chain combines TRBV3-1 (or the pseudogene TRBV3-2) with TRBJ2-3; 12 bases align to TRBD2. The junction had 9 bases not matched to a gene; V was cut back by 5 bases and J by 0 bases. The CDR3 runs to 18 residues. Germline V lookup: CDR1 LGHDT, CDR2 YNNKEL (reference sequence). CDR3 in amino acids: CASSKTSGGPSSTDTQYF. CDR3 in DNA: TGTGCCAGCAGCAAAACTAGCGGGGGGCCCTCTAGCACAGATACGCAGTATTTT.

Worth noting for this clone: An end of the junction differs from the germline gene, which may be a read error. This rearrangement joins TRBV27 to TRBJ2-1; D is possibly TRBD2 (6 bases). The CDR3 covers 15 residues. Germline assignment: CDR1 MNHEY and CDR2 SMNVEV (reference sequence). The CDR3 DNA follows: TGTGCCAGCAGTTCGTGGGGGGACTCCTACAATGGGCAGTTCTTC. It specifies CASSSWGDSYNGQFF.

By sample share, this clone is large. The chain has TRBV6-2 or TRBV6-3 and TRBJ1-1; 9 bases align to TRBD1. The germline V gene has CDR1 MNHEY and CDR2 SVGEGT. The CDR3 loop spans 12 amino acids. The junction had 4 bases not matched to a gene; V was cut back by 6 bases and J by 8 bases. The CDR3 loop is CASSQTGGEAFF. The CDR3 DNA is TGTGCCAGCAGCCAAACAGGGGGCGAAGCTTTCTTT.

The rearrangement joins TRBV10-3 to TRBJ1-5; possible D gene TRBD1, 6 bases. The germline V and J ends were trimmed by 6 bases and 3 bases, with 27 bases remaining between them. Germline V gene data show CDR1 as ENHRY and CDR2 as SYGVKD. The CDR3 consists of 19 residues. The CDR3 DNA reads TGTGCCATCAGCCAACCGGGACACCGTAAGGAGAGATTCAATCAGCCCCAGCATTTT. Amino acid sequence: CAISQPGHRKERFNQPQHF.